This record covers a single T cell receptor (beta chain). The antigen is undetermined. The data stem from a study of T cell responses to AZD1222 COVID-19 vaccine. Study observations and caveats: Sampling captured repertoires only after the peak T cell response.

Produced via immunoSEQ multiplex PCR; TCRdb's table is partial and in-frame only. The table shows 150,000 or so clones, with 80% to 95% occurring only once. Per germline, CDR1 SGHDN and CDR2 FVKESK. V was pared by 3 bases and J by 3 bases, with 9 bases of the junction left unmatched. The CDR3 extends over 16 amino acids. The sequencing used peripheral blood, collected on day 0 of AZD1222 vaccination. The sequence was collected from an adult in good health. This chain uses TRBV14 with TRBJ2-7; 9 bases are shared with TRBD2. CDR3 loop: CASSHRPGLANYEQYF. Written as DNA, the CDR3 is TGTGCCAGCAGCCACAGACCCGGACTAGCGAACTACGAGCAGTACTTC.